These T cell receptor beta chains were read from a single sample in a study of shared clonotypes between healthy human individuals. Profiled with immunoSEQ multiplex PCR; TCRdb holds only in-frame clones, not every one. Of about 2.1 million clones listed, just under 95% were seen once; the top ten hold 1.5% to 2%. The sample taken for sequencing was naive CD8+ T cells from PBMCs. The receptor set was obtained from a man younger than 35 in good health. Some clones in this sample may be carry-over from other donors' samples. Both conserved end residues are part of each CDR3. D genes are given only for firm matches. Size values are once, few and many counts, or a class for expanded clones, and some rows have none.

D: .
J: TRBJ1-2
V: TRBV25-1
size: once
CDR3: CASSEYIEGGYTF
DNA: TGTGCCAGCAGTGAATATATTGAAGGAGGCTACACCTTC

D: TRBD1
J: TRBJ2-7
V: TRBV27
size: .
CDR3: CASSPSTGALSYEQYF
DNA: TGTGCCAGCAGTCCGTCGACAGGGGCCCTCTCCTACGAGCAGTACTTC

D: .
J: TRBJ2-5
V: TRBV4-2
size: .
CDR3: CASSSRLGEEETQYF
DNA: TGTGCCAGCAGCTCCCGCCTAGGTGAGGAAGAGACCCAGTACTTC

D: TRBD1
J: TRBJ1-1
V: TRBV19
size: .
CDR3: CASSTRPRQGTTEAFF
DNA: TGTGCCAGTAGTACACGCCCGCGACAGGGAACCACTGAAGCTTTCTTT

D: TRBD1
J: TRBJ2-1
V: TRBV5-1
size: .
CDR3: CASSPTGFEQFF
DNA: TGCGCCAGCAGCCCGACAGGGTTTGAGCAGTTCTTC

D: .
J: TRBJ1-1
V: TRBV28
size: .
CDR3: CASSPGNWNTEAFF
DNA: TGTGCCAGCAGTCCAGGGAATTGGAACACTGAAGCTTTCTTT

D: TRBD1
J: TRBJ1-2
V: TRBV9
size: .
CDR3: CASSAQTTGRLIGYGYTF
DNA: TGTGCCAGCAGCGCTCAGACGACAGGGAGATTGATTGGCTATGGCTACACCTTC

D: TRBD2
J: TRBJ2-7
V: TRBV9
size: .
CDR3: CASSPRAGLGEQYF
DNA: TGTGCCAGCAGCCCGCGAGCGGGACTGGGCGAGCAGTACTTC

D: TRBD1
J: TRBJ1-5
V: TRBV6-1
size: .
CDR3: CASSEAGQGMYSNQPQHF
DNA: TGTGCCAGCAGTGAAGCGGGACAGGGGATGTACAGCAATCAGCCCCAGCATTTT

D: TRBD2
J: TRBJ2-1
V: TRBV10-3
size: once
CDR3: CAISAERESPHNEQFF
DNA: TGTGCCATCAGCGCCGAGCGGGAGTCCCCCCACAATGAGCAGTTCTTC

D: .
J: TRBJ2-7
V: TRBV15
size: .
CDR3: CATSLTGLSYEQYF
DNA: TGTGCCACCAGCCTAACAGGTCTCTCCTACGAGCAGTACTTC

D: TRBD2
J: TRBJ2-1
V: TRBV27
size: .
CDR3: CASSLGTSAYNEQFF
DNA: TGTGCCAGCAGTTTAGGGACTAGCGCATACAATGAGCAGTTCTTC

D: TRBD2
J: TRBJ2-1
V: TRBV4-1
size: .
CDR3: CASSQTGGGYNEQFF
DNA: TGCGCCAGCAGCCAAACGGGAGGGGGGTACAATGAGCAGTTCTTC

D: .
J: TRBJ1-2
V: TRBV9
size: .
CDR3: CASSPPQGRHFNYGYTF
DNA: TGTGCCAGCAGCCCCCCTCAGGGGAGACACTTTAACTATGGCTACACCTTC

D: TRBD1
J: TRBJ2-7
V: TRBV7-9
size: .
CDR3: CASSFVTGTGTYEQYF
DNA: TGTGCCAGCAGCTTTGTAACCGGGACAGGGACCTACGAGCAGTACTTC

D: .
J: TRBJ2-1
V: TRBV6-1
size: .
CDR3: CASRGGGPTYNEQFF
DNA: TGTGCCAGCAGGGGGGGCGGGCCCACCTACAATGAGCAGTTCTTC

D: .
J: TRBJ1-1
V: TRBV5-8
size: .
CDR3: CASSLVPARVNTEAFF
DNA: TGTGCCAGCAGCTTGGTCCCGGCGAGGGTTAACACTGAAGCTTTCTTT

D: .
J: TRBJ2-5
V: TRBV10-2
size: once
CDR3: CASSESWGGEPQYF
DNA: TGCGCCAGCAGTGAGTCGTGGGGCGGCGAGCCCCAGTACTTC

D: .
J: TRBJ2-7
V: TRBV7-2
size: once
CDR3: CASSYRDKYEQYF
DNA: TGTGCCAGCAGCTACCGGGACAAATACGAGCAGTACTTC

D: .
J: TRBJ2-5
V: TRBV9
size: .
CDR3: CASSVSPHRVDEKETQYF
DNA: TGTGCCAGCAGCGTTAGCCCTCATCGGGTCGATGAAAAAGAGACCCAGTACTTC

D: .
J: TRBJ2-1
V: TRBV7-8
size: .
CDR3: CASSPERVREGNEQFF
DNA: TGTGCCAGCAGCCCCGAGAGGGTAAGGGAAGGCAATGAGCAGTTCTTC

D: TRBD1
J: TRBJ1-2
V: TRBV7-9
size: few
CDR3: CASSSTTLTGPYGYTF
DNA: TGTGCCAGCAGCTCCACTACGCTGACAGGGCCCTATGGCTACACCTTC

D: TRBD2
J: TRBJ2-1
V: TRBV27
size: .
CDR3: CASSPNPGLAGGRRGENEQFF
DNA: TGTGCCAGCAGTCCGAACCCCGGACTAGCGGGAGGGCGCAGGGGAGAGAATGAGCAGTTCTTC

D: .
J: TRBJ2-1
V: TRBV7-3
size: .
CDR3: CASSLGAGSSYNEQFF
DNA: TGTGCCAGCAGCTTAGGGGCGGGTAGCTCCTACAATGAGCAGTTCTTC

D: .
J: TRBJ1-2
V: TRBV28
size: .
CDR3: CASSLSQEVNYGYTF
DNA: TGTGCCAGCAGTTTATCGCAGGAGGTAAACTATGGCTACACCTTC

D: .
J: TRBJ1-2
V: TRBV13
size: .
CDR3: CASSLGSNYGYTF
DNA: TGTGCCAGCAGCTTAGGGTCTAACTATGGCTACACCTTC

D: TRBD1
J: TRBJ2-7
V: TRBV7-9
size: .
CDR3: CASSTPGQGNYEQYF
DNA: TGTGCCAGCAGCACCCCGGGACAGGGGAACTACGAGCAGTACTTC

D: TRBD2
J: TRBJ2-2
V: TRBV27
size: .
CDR3: CASGRGGSPGELFF
DNA: TGTGCCAGCGGCCGGGGGGGTTCGCCCGGGGAGCTGTTTTTT